This passage covers 10 T cell receptor beta chains from one sample sequenced in a study of T cell repertoires in cytomegalovirus infection. Via MiXCR, TCRdb re-called the reads, giving one row per CDR3 protein. The sample yields some 600,000 distinct CDR3 sequences, more than 20% seen once. The sequencing sample was made of CD8+ T cells from PBMCs. These receptors were collected from a human donor in good health (CMV status not recorded). Some clones in this sample may be carry-over from other donors' samples.

The chain employs TRBV28 and TRBJ2-5; D uncertain. The CDR3 length is 14 residues. Germline-derived CDR1 and CDR2 are MDHEN and SYDVKM. V was trimmed by 5 bases and J by 4 bases, leaving 14 bases between them. CDR3 region: CASSPRTGVETQYF. In nucleotides, the CDR3 is TGTGCCAGCAGTCCCAGAACTGGGGTAGAGACCCAGTACTTC.

The CDR3 coding sequence is TGCAGCGTTGTTCCCGGAAACACAGATACGCAGTATTTT. Translation gives CSVVPGNTDTQYF. The chain employs TRBV29-1 and TRBJ2-3, with D uncertain. Germline CDR1 SQVTM, CDR2 ANQGSEA. V dropped 4 bases and J dropped 2 bases, with 10 bases sitting between them. The CDR3 covers 13 residues.

The V and J genes are TRBV7-8 and TRBJ2-7; TRBD2 aligns across 8 bases. Germline assignment: CDR1 SGHVS and CDR2 FQNEAQ. J was trimmed by 6 bases and V by 3 bases; bases with no gene match: 13. The CDR3 covers 16 residues. CDR3 sequence reads: CASSLRAGAQRGEQYV. The CDR3 DNA follows: TGTGCCAGCAGCTTGAGAGCGGGGGCCCAAAGGGGCGAGCAGTACGTC.

Concerning this clonotype itself: This sequence may be a read error, since a much larger clone differs from it by one base. V and J are TRBV7-2 and TRBJ2-2, with unresolved D. The CDR3 is 17 residues long. Germline CDR1 is SGHTA and CDR2 is FQGNSA. V was cut by 4 bases and J by 2 bases, with 17 bases left in between. The CDR3 region is CASSSVGLSPNTGELFF. CDR3 sequence (DNA): TGTGCCAGCAGCTCCGTAGGGTTATCTCCCAACACCGGGGAGCTGTTTTTT.

This clonotype has a handful of counts. The gene calls are TRBV28 and TRBJ2-2, with a possible D match to TRBD1 (5 bases). This CDR3 has 14 residues. The germline CDR1 and CDR2 sequences are MDHEN and SYDVKM. V was shortened by 2 bases and J by 7 bases, with 11 bases between the two germline ends. CDR3 nucleotide sequence: TGTGCCAGCAGTTTACAGGGCTTGAGCGGGGAGCTGTTTTTT. Protein: CASSLQGLSGELFF.

The chain uses TRBV7-2 and TRBJ2-1; D possibly matches TRBD1 or TRBD2 (5 bases each). The CDR3 covers 14 residues. V was cut by 1 base and J by 16 bases, with 20 bases left in between. CDR1 SGHTA and CDR2 FQGNSA come from the germline V gene. The chain's CDR3 is CASSLDSLGAFQFF. Here the CDR3 DNA reads TGTGCCAGCAGCTTAGACAGCCTCGGGGCATTCCAATTCTTC.

There are many counts of this clonotype. The chain couples TRBV6-6 to TRBJ2-7; D may match TRBD1 or TRBD2 (5 bases each). CDR3 length: 14 residues. Looked up from germline, CDR1 is MNHNY and CDR2 is SVGAGI (reference sequence). V was trimmed by 6 bases and J by 7 bases, leaving 19 bases between them. The CDR3: CASSSGKGVSEQYF. Written as DNA, the CDR3 is TGTGCCAGCAGCTCAGGGAAGGGAGTTAGTGAGCAGTACTTC.

In this sample, this clonotype turned up many times. This chain connects TRBV7-9 to TRBJ2-2; D may be TRBD1 or TRBD2 (5 bases each). The CDR3 runs 16 residues. Germline V lookup: CDR1 SEHNR, CDR2 FQNEAQ (reference sequence). V was trimmed by 2 bases and J by 2 bases, leaving 12 bases between them. The CDR3: CASSLRDGGNTGELFF. For the CDR3, the DNA is TGTGCCAGCAGCTTAAGGGACGGAGGAAACACCGGGGAGCTGTTTTTT.

The J gene is TRBJ1-2, the V gene TRBV27; D possibly corresponds to TRBD1 (6 bases). The CDR3 covers 15 residues. The ends were cut back, 7 bases at V and 0 bases at J, with 15 bases in the middle. The V gene's germline CDR1 is MNHEY and CDR2 SMNVEV (reference sequence). CDR3 amino acids: CASTSIGDTNYGYTF. The CDR3 DNA is TGTGCCAGCACCTCGATAGGGGACACTAACTATGGCTACACCTTC.

The CDR3 nucleotides read TGTGCCATCAGGCCAACCGGGACAGGGAACACCGGGGAGCTGTTTTTT. Protein: CAIRPTGTGNTGELFF. The chain is built from TRBV10-3 and TRBJ2-2; 8 bases match TRBD1. The CDR3 contains 16 residues. Per the germline V gene, CDR1 is ENHRY and CDR2 is SYGVKD. Unmatched junction bases numbered 7, after V lost 6 bases and J lost 1 base.